A single sample gave rise to the 5 T cell receptor beta chains below, sequenced in a study of control samples from healthy donors and cancer patients. TCRdb keeps only in-frame clones here, not all; method: immunoSEQ multiplex PCR. The sample has fewer than 65,000 clones; 80% are singletons. Sequenced input: blood. The receptors were sampled from a man aged 70 or older in good health.

The rearrangement joins TRBV19 to TRBJ2-7, with TRBD2 matching over 8 bases. V dropped 4 bases and J dropped 5; count of bases not matched to a gene: 7. CDR1 and CDR2 from the germline V gene are LNHDA and SQIVND (reference sequence). CDR3 length: 14 amino acids. The CDR3 DNA reads as TGTGCCAGTAGTAAATTAGCGGGAAGGGACGAGCAGTACTTC. Translated, it gives CASSKLAGRDEQYF. Complete variable domain (other parts from reference TRBV19 and TRBJ2-7): DGGITQSPKYLFRKEGQNVTLSCEQNLNHDAMYWYRQDPGQGLRLIYYSQIVNDFQKGDIAEGYSVSREKKESFPLTVTSAQKNPTAFYLCASSKLAGRDEQYFGPGTRLTVT.

The J gene is TRBJ1-1, the V gene TRBV7-9; D uncertain. CDR1 is SEHNR and CDR2 is FQNEAQ in the germline V gene (reference sequence). V was clipped by 1 base and J by 7 bases, with 4 bases between them. The CDR3 is made up of 11 amino acids. CDR3: CASSLVHEAFF. The CDR3, as DNA: TGTGCCAGCAGCTTAGTCCATGAAGCTTTCTTT.

V is TRBV5-5 and J is TRBJ2-1; 12 nucleotides agree with TRBD2. The CDR3 is 18 residues long. Germline assignment: CDR1 SGHKS and CDR2 YYEKEE (reference sequence). V was clipped by 0 bases and J by 10 bases; unmatched bases: 14. This CDR3 reads CASSLDPPSGGVLKEQFF. CDR3 DNA sequence: TGTGCCAGCAGCTTGGACCCCCCTAGCGGGGGGGTTTTGAAGGAGCAGTTCTTC.

This clone was seen a handful of times. The CDR3 DNA is TGTGCCAGCAGTTTATTACCCCCGGGGGCAGGGTTACATGAAAAACTGTTTTTT. Encoded protein: CASSLLPPGAGLHEKLFF. The chain combines TRBV28 with TRBJ1-4, with a possible D match to TRBD1 (6 bases). CDR1 is MDHEN and CDR2 is SYDVKM in the germline V gene. This CDR3 comprises 18 residues. Trimming took off 1 base at V and 6 bases at J, with 21 bases between the two ends. The full variable domain, its missing parts supplied by reference TRBV28 and TRBJ1-4, is DVKVTQSSRYLVKRTGEKVFLECVQDMDHENMFWYRQDPGLGLRLIYFSYDVKMKEKGDIPEGYSVSREKKERFSLILESASTNQTSMYLCASSLLPPGAGLHEKLFFGSGTQLSVL.

V is TRBV5-1 and J is TRBJ2-7, with TRBD2 matching over 7 bases. The V and J ends lost 0 bases and 2 bases, in that order; junction bases with no gene match: 5. The CDR3 runs 15 residues. Per the germline V gene, CDR1 is SGHRS and CDR2 is YFSETQ. The chain's CDR3 is CASSLGGTNPYEQYF. DNA of the CDR3: TGCGCCAGCAGCTTGGGAGGGACTAACCCCTACGAGCAGTACTTC.